The entry below gives a single T cell receptor (beta chain) sequence along with its context. Its antigen is as yet unknown. The sample belongs to a study of blood T cells in healthy people across ages. Each donor had around 10 milliliters of peripheral blood drawn. Researchers report isolating at least 7 million PBMCs per sample. The CDR3 is 14 amino acids. The V end lost 3 bases, the J end lost 7 bases, and 16 bases lay between the germline ends. Germline CDR1 is DFQATT and CDR2 is SNEGSKA (reference sequence). Study-level findings and limits: Naive T cell percentage showed a strong correlation with TCR beta diversity. Significant beta diversity loss was already apparent by age about 39, declining roughly linearly.

With a J-beta primer mix and a sample-barcoded 5' primer, a second PCR ran about 7 to 12 cycles. TCRdb redid the calling of the 5' RACE reads with MiXCR, one entry per CDR3 protein. The sample holds about a million distinct CDR3 sequences, roughly 48% seen once. Specimen: blood. The clonotype originates from a man aged 25 to 40 in good health. The genes are TRBV20-1 and TRBJ2-1; D may match TRBD1 or TRBD2 (5 bases each). In DNA form, the CDR3 reads TGCAGTGCTAGCGGGGACGGACTGGTTAATGAGCAGTTCTTC. This translates into CSASGDGLVNEQFF.